These 19 T cell receptor beta chains originate from one sample sequenced in a study of CD8 T cells in ankylosing spondylitis. Using its own MiXCR run on the 5' RACE reads, TCRdb lists one record per CDR3 protein. The table has 250,000 to 350,000 distinct CDR3 sequences, around 21% seen once; the top ten hold roughly 3.4%. Material: blood, either unsorted or a sorted T cell fraction (not recorded which). The receptors were gathered from a female donor with ankylosing spondylitis or in good health (not recorded which).

The gene calls are TRBV12-3 or TRBV12-4 and TRBJ2-1; 13 bases align to TRBD2. V shed 1 base and J 6 bases; nucleotides not matched to a gene: 3. CDR3 length: 16 amino acids. CDR3 DNA sequence: TGTGCCAGCAGTTTAGGACTAGCGGGAGGCTCCAATGAGCAGTTCTTC. It specifies CASSLGLAGGSNEQFF.

This clonotype was detected many times. This sequence joins TRBV25-1 and TRBJ1-1; the match to TRBD1 covers 7 bases. The length of the CDR3 is 13 residues. J was trimmed by 5 bases and V by 5 bases; bases with no gene match: 5. Germline V gene data show CDR1 as MGHDK and CDR2 as SYGVNS. As DNA, the CDR3 is TGTGCCAGCAGTTCAGGGGGGTATACTGAAGCTTTCTTT. Translated, it gives CASSSGGYTEAFF.

This clonotype was counted a few times. Here the CDR3 reads CASSYSSSGSSYNEQFF. The CDR3 nucleotides read TGTGCCAGCAGTTACTCGAGCAGCGGGAGCTCCTACAATGAGCAGTTCTTC. The chain has TRBV6-5 and TRBJ2-1, with TRBD2 identical over 8 bases. The trim removed 0 bases at V and 0 bases at J, leaving 4 bases unmatched. The CDR3 covers 17 residues. CDR1 and CDR2 from the germline V gene are MNHEY and SVGAGI.

The V call is TRBV6-2 or TRBV6-3, the J call TRBJ1-2, with D perhaps TRBD1 (6 bases). Germline V lookup: CDR1 MNHEY, CDR2 SVGEGT. Trimming shortened V by 6 bases and J by 7 bases, and 21 bases separated the two germline ends. The CDR3 runs 15 residues. The CDR3 coding sequence is TGTGCCAGCAGCCGGGACATCCGTTATGGCGGTGGCTACACCTTC. As protein: CASSRDIRYGGGYTF.

V and J are TRBV2 and TRBJ2-5; 12 nucleotides match TRBD1. Germline CDR1 SNHLY, CDR2 FYNNEI. CDR3 size: 16 residues. V was pared by 5 bases and J by 3 bases, with 7 bases of the junction left unmatched. The CDR3 nucleotides are TGTGCCAGCAGTCCCGGGACAGGGGGCCGGGAAGAGACCCAGTACTTC. Amino acids: CASSPGTGGREETQYF. The full variable domain, with the rest looked up from reference TRBV2 and TRBJ2-5, is EPEVTQTPSHQVTQMGQEVILRCVPISNHLYFYWYRQILGQKVEFLVSFYNNEISEKSEIFDDQFSVERPDGSNFTLKIRSTKLEDSAMYFCASSPGTGGREETQYFGPGTRLLVL.

This clonotype has only a few counts. A single base separates this from a much larger clone, so it may be a read error. The rearrangement links TRBV7-2 to TRBJ1-4, with D possibly being TRBD1 (5 bases). The CDR3 has 14 amino acids. The V end lost 6 bases, the J end lost 0 bases, and 8 bases lay between the germline ends. Germline lookup yields CDR1 SGHTA and CDR2 FQGNSA. CDR3 amino acids: CASSLQATNEKLFF. For the CDR3, the DNA is TGTGCCAGCAGTTTACAGGCAACTAATGAAAAACTGTTTTTT.

This rearrangement joins TRBV20-1 to TRBJ1-4; 9 bases agree with TRBD1. CDR3 length equals 15 residues. After removal of 0 bases from V and 7 bases from J, the junction contained 6 bases not matched to a gene. Per germline, CDR1 DFQATT and CDR2 SNEGSKA (reference sequence). The CDR3 DNA reads as TGCAGTGCTAGAGATCGGGGGACAGGGCTTGAAAAACTGTTTTTT. Translating gives CSARDRGTGLEKLFF.

This chain joins TRBV24-1 and TRBJ2-3; unclear D gene. Germline V CDR1 and CDR2: KGHDR, SFDVKD. Trimming pared 3 bases from V and 0 bases from J, leaving 3 bases between. The CDR3 contains 13 residues. This CDR3 reads CATSDPSTDTQYF. For the CDR3, the DNA is TGTGCCACCAGTGATCCTAGCACAGATACGCAGTATTTT.

This clonotype was seen a handful of times. V is TRBV6-6 and J is TRBJ2-3; TRBD2 is a possible D gene (7 bases). The germline V gene has CDR1 MNHNY and CDR2 SVGAGI (reference sequence). The germline V and J ends were trimmed by 5 bases and 4 bases, with 13 bases remaining between them. The CDR3 is made up of 14 amino acids. The CDR3 DNA reads as TGTGCCAGCAGTAAGGGGGGGGGCGCAGATACGCAGTATTTT. Amino acids: CASSKGGGADTQYF.

This clonotype was recorded a few times. V usage is TRBV7-2 and J usage is TRBJ2-4, with D perhaps TRBD2 (6 bases). Trimming cost V 0 bases and J 6 bases, with 9 bases left between them. The CDR3 totals 14 residues. In germline, CDR1 is SGHTA, CDR2 FQGNSA. The chain's CDR3 is CASSLAEGRNIQYF. Here the CDR3 DNA reads TGTGCCAGCAGCTTAGCGGAGGGGAGAAACATTCAGTACTTC.

This clonotype has ten or more counts. The gene calls are TRBV10-3 and TRBJ2-7; 13 bases align to TRBD2. V shed 1 base and J 5 bases; nucleotides not matched to a gene: 11. CDR3 length equals 18 residues. Germline CDR1 and CDR2: ENHRY and SYGVKD. The CDR3 DNA reads as TGTGCCATCAGTGAGTGGGGACTAGCGGGAATCGGAGCCGACGAGCAGTACTTC. This sequence encodes CAISEWGLAGIGADEQYF.

This clonotype occurred a few times. The V and J genes are TRBV18 and TRBJ1-5; D remains ambiguous. Germline V CDR1 and CDR2: KGHSH, LQKENI. The CDR3 is 12 residues long. V shed 5 bases and J shed 8 bases, with 10 bases lying between them. CDR3 in DNA: TGTGCCAGCTCAACGGGCCCAGAGCCCCAGCATTTT. Translation: CASSTGPEPQHF.

This rearrangement joins TRBV6-2 or TRBV6-3 to TRBJ1-1, with no clear D. The V gene lost 7 bases and the J gene lost 1 base, with 10 bases spanning the gap. CDR3 length equals 13 residues. Germline-derived CDR1 and CDR2 are MNHEY and SVGEGT. This chain's CDR3 is CASTWSSNTEAFF. In nucleotides, the CDR3 is TGTGCCAGCACCTGGTCCTCGAACACTGAAGCTTTCTTT.

This clonotype was counted between two and nine times. This chain uses TRBV6-1 with TRBJ2-3; 15 nucleotides line up with TRBD2. This CDR3 is built from 17 residues. Germline loops: CDR1 MNHNS, CDR2 SASEGT. V was pared by 5 bases and J by 5 bases, with 8 bases of the junction left unmatched. The CDR3 loop is CASSWTSGREMGDTQYF. The CDR3 nucleotides are TGTGCCAGCAGTTGGACTAGCGGGAGGGAAATGGGAGATACGCAGTATTTT.

This clonotype was seen only once. This sequence joins TRBV9 and TRBJ1-6, with D possibly matching TRBD1 (5 bases). The CDR3 covers 13 residues. The V gene lost 0 bases and the J gene lost 10 bases, with 8 bases spanning the gap. The V gene's germline CDR1 is SGDLS and CDR2 YYNGEE. CDR3 bases: TGTGCCAGCAGCGTAGATGGGGGATCACCCCTCCACTTT. Amino acid sequence: CASSVDGGSPLHF.

This clonotype is a singleton in its sample. The DNA for the CDR3 is TGTGCCAGCTGTACCCCCAATCAGCCCCAGCATTTT. The encoded protein is CASCTPNQPQHF. J is TRBJ1-5 and V is TRBV28; D call uncertain. Germline lookup yields CDR1 MDHEN and CDR2 SYDVKM. The V end lost 8 bases, the J end lost 3 bases, and 8 bases lay between the germline ends. This CDR3 region has 12 residues.

In this sample, this clonotype turned up a few times. Its ends do not fully match the called genes, so a read error is possible. This sequence joins TRBV7-7 and TRBJ2-7; possibly TRBD1 for D (5 bases). CDR1 is SSHAT, CDR2 FNYEAQ, per germline (reference sequence). The CDR3 is 14 residues long. The CDR3 region is CASSPQGKSNEQYF. The CDR3 DNA sequence: TGTGCTAGCAGCCCCCAGGGAAAATCCAACGAGCAGTACTTC. Combining the CDR3 with reference TRBV7-7 and TRBJ2-7 gives the whole variable domain GAGVSQSPRYKVTKRGQDVTLRCDPISSHATLYWYQQALGQGPEFLTYFNYEAQPDKSGLPSDRFSAERPEGSISTLTIQRTEQRDSAMYRCASSPQGKSNEQYFGPGTRLTVT.

This clonotype was counted between two and nine times. Written as DNA, the CDR3 is TGCAGTGCTAGCGCTGGCCGGGGGGCAGGGGAGCAGTACTTC. It is translated as CSASAGRGAGEQYF. The V and J genes are TRBV20-1 and TRBJ2-7; possible D gene TRBD2, 7 bases. The CDR3 has 14 residues. V gave up 3 bases and J gave up 7 bases, with 19 bases separating them. Germline V CDR1 and CDR2: DFQATT, SNEGSKA (reference sequence).

CDR3 amino acids: CSGVLKETQYF. The CDR3 DNA sequence: TGCAGTGGAGTGTTGAAAGAGACCCAGTACTTC. The gene calls are TRBV20-1 and TRBJ2-5; D gene unclear. Germline lookup yields CDR1 DFQATT and CDR2 SNEGSKA (reference sequence). This CDR3 spans 11 amino acids. V gave up 7 bases and J gave up 3 bases, with 9 bases separating them.